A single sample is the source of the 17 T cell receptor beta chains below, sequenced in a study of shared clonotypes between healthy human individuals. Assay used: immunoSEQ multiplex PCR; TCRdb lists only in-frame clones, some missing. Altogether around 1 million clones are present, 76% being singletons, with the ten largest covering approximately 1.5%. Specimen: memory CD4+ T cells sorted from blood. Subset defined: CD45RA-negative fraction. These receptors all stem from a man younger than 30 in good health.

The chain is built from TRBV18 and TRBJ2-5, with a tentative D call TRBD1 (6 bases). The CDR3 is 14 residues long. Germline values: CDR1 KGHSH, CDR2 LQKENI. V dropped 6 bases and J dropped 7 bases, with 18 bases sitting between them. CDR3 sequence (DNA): TGTGCCAGCTCCCCCGGACAGACGGAAGGGACCCAGTACTTC. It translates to CASSPGQTEGTQYF.

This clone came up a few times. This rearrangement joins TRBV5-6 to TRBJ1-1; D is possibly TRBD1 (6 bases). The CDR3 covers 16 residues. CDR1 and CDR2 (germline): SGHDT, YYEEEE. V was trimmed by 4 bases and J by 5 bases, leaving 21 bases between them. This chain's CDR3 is CASSPGTGGRSTEAFF. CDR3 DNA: TGTGCCAGCAGCCCAGGGACCGGGGGGCGGAGTACTGAAGCTTTCTTT.

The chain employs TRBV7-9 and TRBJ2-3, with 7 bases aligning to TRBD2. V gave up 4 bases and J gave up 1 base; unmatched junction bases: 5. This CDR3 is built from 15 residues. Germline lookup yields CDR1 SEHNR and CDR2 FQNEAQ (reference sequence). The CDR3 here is CASSSFLAGTDTQYF. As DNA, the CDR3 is TGTGCCAGCAGCTCGTTTCTAGCGGGCACAGATACGCAGTATTTT.

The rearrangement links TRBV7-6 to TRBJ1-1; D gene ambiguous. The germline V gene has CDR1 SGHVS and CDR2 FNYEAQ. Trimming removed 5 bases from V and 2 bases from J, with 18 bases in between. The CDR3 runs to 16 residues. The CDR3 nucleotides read TGTGCCAGCAGCCCCGATTCATCAGTGGTAAACACTGAAGCTTTCTTT. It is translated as CASSPDSSVVNTEAFF.

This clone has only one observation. For the CDR3, the DNA is TGTGCCAGCAGCTCGCAGGGGGGGCCTTCCAATGAGCAGTTCTTC. Its protein is CASSSQGGPSNEQFF. The chain carries TRBV11-3 and TRBJ2-1; possibly TRBD1 or TRBD2 for D (7 bases each). The V gene lost 4 bases and the J gene lost 6 bases, with 16 bases spanning the gap. This CDR3 comprises 15 residues. Looked up from germline, CDR1 is SGHNT and CDR2 is YENEEA.

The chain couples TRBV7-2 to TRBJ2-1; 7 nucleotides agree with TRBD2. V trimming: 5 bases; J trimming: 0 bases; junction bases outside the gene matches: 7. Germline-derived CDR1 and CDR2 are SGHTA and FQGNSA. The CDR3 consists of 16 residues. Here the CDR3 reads CASSPVGRASYNEQFF. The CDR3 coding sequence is TGTGCCAGCAGCCCTGTGGGGAGGGCCTCCTACAATGAGCAGTTCTTC. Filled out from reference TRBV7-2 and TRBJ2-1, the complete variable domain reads GAGVSQSPSNKVTEKGKDVELRCDPISGHTALYWYRQSLGQGLEFLIYFQGNSAPDKSGLPSDRFSAERTGGSVSTLTIQRTQQEDSAVYLCASSPVGRASYNEQFFGPGTRLTVL.

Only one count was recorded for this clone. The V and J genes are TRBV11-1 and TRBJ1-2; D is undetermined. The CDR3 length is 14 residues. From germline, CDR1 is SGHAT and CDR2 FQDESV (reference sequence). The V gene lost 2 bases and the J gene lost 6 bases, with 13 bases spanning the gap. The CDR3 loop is CASSLSGGWNGYTF. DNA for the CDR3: TGTGCCAGCAGCTTAAGCGGAGGGTGGAATGGCTACACCTTC.

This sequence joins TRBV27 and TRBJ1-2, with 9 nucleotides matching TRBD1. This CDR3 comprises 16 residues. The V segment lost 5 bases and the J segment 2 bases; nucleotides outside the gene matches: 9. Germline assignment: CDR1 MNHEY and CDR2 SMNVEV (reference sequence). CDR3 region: CASSRDRGGGNYGYTF. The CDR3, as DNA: TGTGCCAGCAGTCGAGACAGGGGGGGAGGGAACTATGGCTACACCTTC.

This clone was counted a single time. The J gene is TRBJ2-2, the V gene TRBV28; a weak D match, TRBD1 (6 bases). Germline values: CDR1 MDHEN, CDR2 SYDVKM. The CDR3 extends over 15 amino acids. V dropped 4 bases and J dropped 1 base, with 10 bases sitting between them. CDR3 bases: TGTGCCAGCAGTTCCGGACAGTTGAACACCGGGGAGCTGTTTTTT. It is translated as CASSSGQLNTGELFF.

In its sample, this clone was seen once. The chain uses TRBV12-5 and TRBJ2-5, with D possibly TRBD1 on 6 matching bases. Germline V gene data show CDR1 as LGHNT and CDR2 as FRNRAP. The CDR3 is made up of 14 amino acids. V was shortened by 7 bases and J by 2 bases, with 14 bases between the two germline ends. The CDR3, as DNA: TGTGCTAGTGCCTTCAGGGGAGCTCAAGAGACCCAGTACTTC. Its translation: CASAFRGAQETQYF. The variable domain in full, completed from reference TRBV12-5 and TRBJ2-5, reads DARVTQTPRHKVTEMGQEVTMRCQPILGHNTVFWYRQTMMQGLELLAYFRNRAPLDDSGMPKDRFSAEMPDATLATLKIQPSEPRDSAVYFCASAFRGAQETQYFGPGTRLLVL.

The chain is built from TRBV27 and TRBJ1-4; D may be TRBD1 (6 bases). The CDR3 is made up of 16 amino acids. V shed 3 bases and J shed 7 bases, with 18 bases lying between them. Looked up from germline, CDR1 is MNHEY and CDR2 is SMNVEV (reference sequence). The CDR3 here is CASSLTPGVGAEKLFF. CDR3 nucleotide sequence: TGTGCCAGCAGTTTGACCCCAGGGGTTGGGGCTGAAAAACTGTTTTTT.

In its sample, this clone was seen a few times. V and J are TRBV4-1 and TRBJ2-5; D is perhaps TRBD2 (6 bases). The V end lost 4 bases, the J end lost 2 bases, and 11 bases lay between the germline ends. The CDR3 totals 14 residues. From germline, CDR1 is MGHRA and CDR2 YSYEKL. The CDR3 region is CASSRGTQQETQYF. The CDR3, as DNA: TGCGCCAGCAGCCGCGGGACGCAGCAAGAGACCCAGTACTTC.

The CDR3 sequence is CSVEDRGLPPYGYTF. The CDR3 region has the DNA TGCAGCGTTGAGGACAGGGGTCTTCCCCCTTATGGCTACACCTTC. This chain uses TRBV29-1 with TRBJ1-2; 9 bases align to TRBD1. The V segment lost 3 bases and the J segment 5 bases; nucleotides outside the gene matches: 10. The CDR3 has 15 residues. Germline assignment: CDR1 SQVTM and CDR2 ANQGSEA.

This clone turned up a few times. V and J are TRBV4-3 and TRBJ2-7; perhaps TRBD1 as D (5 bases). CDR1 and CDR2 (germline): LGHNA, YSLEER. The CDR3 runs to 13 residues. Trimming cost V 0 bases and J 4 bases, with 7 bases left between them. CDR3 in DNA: TGCGCCAGCAGCCAAGATGACAGATACGAGCAGTACTTC. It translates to CASSQDDRYEQYF.

The CDR3 protein is CAAVKQGYNEQFF. CDR3 bases: TGTGCAGCCGTTAAACAGGGGTACAATGAGCAGTTCTTC. This chain uses TRBV2 with TRBJ2-1; 7 bases match TRBD1. The CDR3 totals 13 residues. The germline CDR1 and CDR2 sequences are SNHLY and FYNNEI.

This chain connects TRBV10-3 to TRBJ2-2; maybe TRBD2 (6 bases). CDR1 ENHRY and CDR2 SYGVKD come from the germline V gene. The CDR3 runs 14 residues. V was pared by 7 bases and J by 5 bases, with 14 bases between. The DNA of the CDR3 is TGTGCCATCAACAGCGGAGGAGGGACCGGGGAGCTGTTTTTT. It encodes CAINSGGGTGELFF.

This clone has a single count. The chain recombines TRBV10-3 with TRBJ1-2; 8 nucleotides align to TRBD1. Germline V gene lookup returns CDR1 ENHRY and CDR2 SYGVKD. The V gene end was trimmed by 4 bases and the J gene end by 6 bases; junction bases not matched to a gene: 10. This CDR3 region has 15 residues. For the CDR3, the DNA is TGTGCCATCAGTGCGCCAGGGTCGACAGGGGATGGCTACACCTTC. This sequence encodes CAISAPGSTGDGYTF.